This is a list of T cell receptor beta chains from one sample in a study of cytomegalovirus exposure and HLA in healthy donors. Generated by immunoSEQ multiplex PCR, the TCRdb table keeps only in-frame clones and is missing some. This sample yields approximately 150,000 clones, of which roughly 88% are seen a single time; more than 0.5% belongs to the top ten. The sequenced material came from PBMCs. The receptors shown here come from a woman in her forties in good health and CMV-seronegative. The CDR3 runs from the conserved cysteine through the conserved F or W. D genes are given only for firm matches. Size values are once, few and many counts, or a class for expanded clones, and some rows have none.

v_call	j_call	clone_size	d_call	cdr3_nt	cdr3_aa
TRBV9	TRBJ2-1	.	TRBD1	TGTGCCAGCAGCCGGGACAGCTCCTACAATGAGCAGTTCTTC	CASSRDSSYNEQFF
TRBV19	TRBJ2-1	.	TRBD2	TGTGCCAGTAGTACCGGACTAGCGAACAGAGGGGGGCAGTTCTTC	CASSTGLANRGGQFF
TRBV7-9	TRBJ1-4	.	.	TGTGCCAGCAGCCTGGACAGCTTTAATGAAAAACTGTTTTTT	CASSLDSFNEKLFF
TRBV4-1	TRBJ2-1	.	.	TGCGCCAGCAGCCAAGACGCGGGACGGTCTTACAATGAGCAGTTCTTC	CASSQDAGRSYNEQFF
TRBV5-1	TRBJ1-1	.	.	TGCGCCAGCAGCTTTCAACCGGGAGCCTTACCTGAAGCTTTCTTT	CASSFQPGALPEAFF
TRBV4-1	TRBJ2-5	.	.	TGCGCCAGCAGCCAAGGGGGGGGCGTTCGGGAGACCCAGTACTTC	CASSQGGGVRETQYF
TRBV5-1	TRBJ2-7	once	.	TGCGCCAGCAGCTTGAGCCCCGCGGGAATCTACGAGCAGTACTTC	CASSLSPAGIYEQYF
TRBV2	TRBJ2-5	.	TRBD2	TGTGCCAGCAGTGAAGGGACTAGCGGAGAGACCCAGTACTTC	CASSEGTSGETQYF
TRBV28	TRBJ2-7	.	TRBD2	TGTGCCAGCAGTTCCAAAATTCTAGCGGGAGTTATACTCTCCTACGAGCAGTACTTC	CASSSKILAGVILSYEQYF
TRBV9	TRBJ1-1	.	TRBD1	TGTGCCAGCAGCGTAGGGGCAGGGGGCTATACTGAAGCTTTCTTT	CASSVGAGGYTEAFF
TRBV9	TRBJ2-2	.	.	TGTGCCAGCAGCGTACACGAGAGTCGAACCGGGGAGCTGTTTTTT	CASSVHESRTGELFF
TRBV20-1	TRBJ2-3	.	.	TGCAGTGCAGGGACATCGGGTACGCAGTATTTT	CSAGTSGTQYF
TRBV28	TRBJ1-2	few	TRBD1	TGTGCCAGCAGTTTATTAGGGACAGCCTATGGCTACACCTTC	CASSLLGTAYGYTF
TRBV28	TRBJ2-1	.	TRBD2	TGTGCCAGCAGTTTATCCGCTAGCGGGAGGGATGAGCAGTTCTTC	CASSLSASGRDEQFF
TRBV10-3	TRBJ1-4	.	.	TGTGCCATCAGTGAGGCGGGGACCCCTAATGAAAAACTGTTTTTT	CAISEAGTPNEKLFF
TRBV27	TRBJ2-7	.	TRBD2	TGTGCCAGCAGTCCCCTCGGGGCTAGCGGGAATTACGAGCAGTACTTC	CASSPLGASGNYEQYF
TRBV7-9	TRBJ2-3	.	.	TGTGCCAGCAGCCCAAGGGGGGATACGCAGTATTTT	CASSPRGDTQYF
TRBV5-1	TRBJ1-6	.	.	TGCGCCAGCAGCCCAGAAAACGTTTTTAATTCACCCCTCCACTTT	CASSPENVFNSPLHF
TRBV11-2	TRBJ2-7	.	TRBD1	TGTGCCAGCAGCCCACAGGGGACCACTTACGAGCAGTACTTC	CASSPQGTTYEQYF
TRBV28	TRBJ1-6	.	.	TGTGCCAGCAGATCACTGAGGGATTCACCCCTCCACTTT	CASRSLRDSPLHF
TRBV6-1	TRBJ1-1	.	.	TGTGCCAGCAGTGCGGTCGTGTTGAACACTGAAGCTTTCTTT	CASSAVVLNTEAFF
TRBV5-6	TRBJ1-5	few	.	TGTGCCAGCAGCTCCCAGAATCAGCCCCAGCATTTT	CASSSQNQPQHF
TRBV29-1	TRBJ2-3	.	TRBD2	TGCAGCGTTGCCCGACTAGCGGAAAGCACAGATACGCAGTATTTT	CSVARLAESTDTQYF
TRBV7-9	TRBJ2-7	once	.	TGTGCCAGCAGCTTAGCGGGAGTTCGGAGCGAGCAGTACTTC	CASSLAGVRSEQYF
TRBV5-1	TRBJ2-1	.	TRBD2	TGCGCCAGCAGCCTCCGACTAGCGGGAGGGCGGGGTGAGCAGTTCTTC	CASSLRLAGGRGEQFF
TRBV6-6	TRBJ2-2	.	.	TGTGCCAGCAGGGGGGGACCGTCGAACACCGGGGAGCTGTTTTTT	CASRGGPSNTGELFF
TRBV5-4	TRBJ2-1	.	.	TGTGCCAGCAGCTTGTCGGCAGGGACTGATGAGCAGTTCTTC	CASSLSAGTDEQFF
TRBV5-8	TRBJ1-5	.	.	TGTGCCAGCAGCCCCTACTTGGTAGATCAGCCCCAGCATTTT	CASSPYLVDQPQHF
TRBV7-2	TRBJ2-6	.	.	TGTGCCAGCAGCGTGGACGGGAGCTCTGGGGCCAACGTCCTGACTTTC	CASSVDGSSGANVLTF
TRBV5-1	TRBJ1-2	once	TRBD1	TGCGCCAGCAGCCCACCCCCCGGGACAGGCTATGGCTACACCTTC	CASSPPPGTGYGYTF
TRBV2	TRBJ2-3	few	TRBD2	TGTGCCAGCAGTCCGGGACTAGCGGGAGATACGCAGTATTTT	CASSPGLAGDTQYF
TRBV6-4	TRBJ2-1	once	TRBD2	TGTGCCAGCAGCGAAAGGGCGGGAGGGGTCTACAATGAGCAGTTCTTC	CASSERAGGVYNEQFF
TRBV11-3	TRBJ2-3	.	.	TGTGCCAGCAGCTTAGCTTCTAGCACAGATACGCAGTATTTT	CASSLASSTDTQYF
TRBV7-9	TRBJ2-1	.	.	TGTGCCAGCAGCTTATTGACAGGCAGTAACTCTGGGGATGAGCAGTTCTTC	CASSLLTGSNSGDEQFF
TRBV27	TRBJ1-1	.	.	TGTGCCAGCAGGGACCCCGGGAGGAAAGCTTTCTTT	CASRDPGRKAFF
TRBV5-1	TRBJ2-2	.	.	TGCGCCAGCAGCTTGGGGGACACGAACACCGGGGAGCTGTTTTTT	CASSLGDTNTGELFF
TRBV11-3	TRBJ2-1	.	TRBD1	TGTGCCAGCAGCCGCGGACAGGAATACAATGAGCAGTTCTTC	CASSRGQEYNEQFF
TRBV7-9	TRBJ1-1	once	.	TGTGCCAGCAGCTTCTCTAACTCAGGGGAGGGAAGGACTGAAGCTTTCTTT	CASSFSNSGEGRTEAFF
TRBV7-2	TRBJ2-2	.	.	TGTGCCAGCAGCTTATATAGCGGCAACACCGGGGAGCTGTTTTTT	CASSLYSGNTGELFF
TRBV30	TRBJ1-1	.	.	TGTGCCCATACGGTACAGCCGAACACTGAAGCTTTCTTT	CAHTVQPNTEAFF
TRBV6-5	TRBJ1-4	few	TRBD1	TGTGCCAGCAGTGTGACAGGGGTTAATGAAAAACTGTTTTTT	CASSVTGVNEKLFF
TRBV11-3	TRBJ2-1	.	.	TGTGCCAGCAGCCATTATTCGGAGCGGTCAAAAAGGCAGTTCTTC	CASSHYSERSKRQFF
TRBV7-6	TRBJ2-5	.	.	TGTGCCAGCAGCCCTCAGGAGACCCAGTACTTC	CASSPQETQYF
TRBV7-6	TRBJ1-3	.	.	TGTGCCAGCAGCTTTGGGGGCCCATTCTCTGGAAACACCATATATTTT	CASSFGGPFSGNTIYF